Each of the 8 T cell receptor beta chains below was sequenced from the same sample in a study of T cell repertoires in cytomegalovirus infection. These receptors lack a known antigen. MiXCR, applied by TCRdb to the reads, yields one record per CDR3 protein. Of 750,000 to 950,000 distinct CDR3 sequences in the sample, about 27% are singletons; the top ten hold around 12%. The sample consisted of cultured CD8+ T cells from PBMCs, taken from culture after CMV antigen stimulation. The source is a human donor in good health (CMV status not recorded). Some clones in this sample may be carry-over from other donors' samples.

This clonotype was found a few times. The chain is built from TRBV5-6 and TRBJ2-1; tentative D call: TRBD2 (6 bases). The CDR3 contains 12 residues. Trimming took off 3 bases at V and 9 bases at J, with 10 bases between the two ends. CDR1 is SGHDT and CDR2 is YYEEEE in the germline V gene. CDR3 residues: CASSSTSIEQFF. The CDR3 coding sequence is TGTGCCAGCAGCTCTACTAGCATTGAGCAGTTCTTC.

This clonotype was seen only a few times. J is TRBJ1-5 and V is TRBV6-6, with TRBD1 matching 9 bases. With 6 bases clipped from V and 4 bases from J, the junction kept 7 bases outside the gene matches. CDR3 length equals 15 residues. The germline CDR1 and CDR2 sequences are MNHNY and SVGAGI (reference sequence). The CDR3 sequence: CASSKLGTGNQPQHF. In DNA, the CDR3 is TGTGCCAGCAGCAAACTCGGGACAGGGAATCAGCCCCAGCATTTT.

This clonotype was picked up a small number of times. J is TRBJ2-2 and V is TRBV4-1, with D hard to call. The V and J ends lost 3 bases and 4 bases respectively, with 15 bases between them. Germline V gene data show CDR1 as MGHRA and CDR2 as YSYEKL. The CDR3 spans 16 residues. CDR3 DNA: TGCGCCAGCAGCCACATCGGAGAGGAGATCACCGGGGAGCTGTTTTTT. It specifies CASSHIGEEITGELFF.

This sequence joins TRBV7-2 and TRBJ2-1; 8 bases are shared with TRBD2. The CDR3 is 16 residues long. Germline loops: CDR1 SGHTA, CDR2 FQGNSA. V lost 4 bases to trimming and J lost 0 bases; unmatched junction nucleotides: 5. CDR3 sequence reads: CASSYLSGVSYNEQFF. CDR3 in DNA: TGTGCCAGCAGCTACCTTAGCGGGGTCTCCTACAATGAGCAGTTCTTC.

In this sample, this clonotype turned up many times. This chain uses TRBV6-5 with TRBJ2-7; D is unclear. This CDR3 has 14 amino acids. Trimming cost V 8 bases and J 1 base, with 15 bases left between them. Germline V CDR1 and CDR2: MNHEY, SVGAGI. For the CDR3, the DNA is TGTGCCAGCCAGGAAGTCGGGCAATCCTACGAGCAGTACTTC. It encodes CASQEVGQSYEQYF.

This clonotype showed up just a few times. This rearrangement joins TRBV20-1 to TRBJ2-1; maybe TRBD1 (6 bases). Germline V CDR1 and CDR2: DFQATT, SNEGSKA (reference sequence). V dropped 4 bases and J dropped 2 bases, with 15 bases sitting between them. There are 15 residues in the CDR3. The CDR3 loop is CSAIDRTNTYNEQFF. CDR3 in DNA: TGCAGTGCTATAGACAGGACCAATACCTACAATGAGCAGTTCTTC.

This rearrangement joins TRBV19 to TRBJ2-2, with TRBD2 matching 12 bases. The CDR3 has 20 amino acids. Unmatched junction bases numbered 15, after V lost 7 bases and J lost 0 bases. Germline CDR1 and CDR2: LNHDA and SQIVND (reference sequence). DNA of the CDR3: TGTGCCAGTACGCTTCATCCGTGGACTAGCGGGATCGCGAACACCGGGGAGCTGTTTTTT. It encodes CASTLHPWTSGIANTGELFF.

This clonotype was found a few times. V usage is TRBV6-5 and J usage is TRBJ1-1, with D possibly matching TRBD1 (6 bases). Trimming took 6 bases from V and 9 from J, leaving 20 bases between them. Germline-derived CDR1 and CDR2 are MNHEY and SVGAGI. This CDR3 has 14 amino acids. The CDR3 here is CASSTGNPGHKAFF. Here the CDR3 DNA reads TGTGCCAGCAGCACCGGTAATCCGGGACACAAAGCTTTCTTT.